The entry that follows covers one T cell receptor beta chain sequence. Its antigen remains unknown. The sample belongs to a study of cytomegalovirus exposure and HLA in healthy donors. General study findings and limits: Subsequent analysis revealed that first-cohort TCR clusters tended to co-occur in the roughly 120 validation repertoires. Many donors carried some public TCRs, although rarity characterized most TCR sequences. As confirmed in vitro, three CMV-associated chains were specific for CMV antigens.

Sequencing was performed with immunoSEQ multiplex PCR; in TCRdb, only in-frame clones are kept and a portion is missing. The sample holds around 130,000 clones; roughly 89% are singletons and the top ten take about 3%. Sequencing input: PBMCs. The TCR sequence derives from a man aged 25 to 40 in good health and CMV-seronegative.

The CDR3 DNA sequence: TGTGCCAGCAGACAAACTAGCTACACCTACAATGAGCAGTTCTTC. Translating gives CASRQTSYTYNEQFF. V is TRBV6-1 and J is TRBJ2-1; D possibly corresponds to TRBD2 (6 bases). This CDR3 has 15 amino acids. Per the germline V gene, CDR1 is MNHNS and CDR2 is SASEGT. V lost 6 bases, J lost 2 bases, and 14 bases lay in between.